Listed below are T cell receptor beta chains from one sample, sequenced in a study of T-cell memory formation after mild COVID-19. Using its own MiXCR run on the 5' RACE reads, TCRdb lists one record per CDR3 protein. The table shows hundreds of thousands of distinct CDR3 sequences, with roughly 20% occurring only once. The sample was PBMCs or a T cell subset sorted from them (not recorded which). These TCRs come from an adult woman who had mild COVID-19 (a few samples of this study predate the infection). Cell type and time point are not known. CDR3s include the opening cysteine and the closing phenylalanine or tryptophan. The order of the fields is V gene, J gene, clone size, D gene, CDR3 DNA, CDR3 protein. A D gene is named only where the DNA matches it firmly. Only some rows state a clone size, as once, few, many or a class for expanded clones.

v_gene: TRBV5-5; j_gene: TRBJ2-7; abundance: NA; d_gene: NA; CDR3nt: TGTGCCAGCAGCTTGAGTGGGGCCGAGCAGTACTTC; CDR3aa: CASSLSGAEQYF
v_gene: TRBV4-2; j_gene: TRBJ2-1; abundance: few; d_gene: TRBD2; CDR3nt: TGTGCCAGCAGCCAAGGTAGCGGGAGGGCCGCTTACAATGAGCAGTTCTTC; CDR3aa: CASSQGSGRAAYNEQFF
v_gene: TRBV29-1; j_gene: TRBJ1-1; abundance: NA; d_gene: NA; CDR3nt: TGCAGCGTTGGGAGAGGCATGGCTGAGGCTTTCTTT; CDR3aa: CSVGRGMAEAFF
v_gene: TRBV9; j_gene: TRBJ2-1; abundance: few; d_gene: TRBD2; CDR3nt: TGTGCCAGCAGCGTAGACCTAGCGGGAGGCAATGAGCAGTTCTTC; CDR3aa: CASSVDLAGGNEQFF
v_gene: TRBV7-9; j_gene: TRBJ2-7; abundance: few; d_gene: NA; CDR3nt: TGTGCCAGCAGCTTAGAGGTGAACTCCTACGAGCAGTACTTC; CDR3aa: CASSLEVNSYEQYF
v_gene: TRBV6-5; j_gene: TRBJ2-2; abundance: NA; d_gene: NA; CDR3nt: TGTGCCAGTCGGACCTCCGGGGAGCTGTTTTTT; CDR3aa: CASRTSGELFF
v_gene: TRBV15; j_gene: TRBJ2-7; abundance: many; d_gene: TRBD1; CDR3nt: TGTGCCACCAGCCCAAGGAATGACAGGGCCGAGCAGTACTTC; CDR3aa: CATSPRNDRAEQYF
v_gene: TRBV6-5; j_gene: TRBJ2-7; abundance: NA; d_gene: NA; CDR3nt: TGTGCCAGCAGTTACGTGGTAGGGGACGAGCAGTACTTC; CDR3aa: CASSYVVGDEQYF
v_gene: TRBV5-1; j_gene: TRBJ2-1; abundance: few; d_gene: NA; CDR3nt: TGCGCCAGCAGCTCCCTAGTGGACAATGAGCAGTTCTTC; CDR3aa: CASSSLVDNEQFF
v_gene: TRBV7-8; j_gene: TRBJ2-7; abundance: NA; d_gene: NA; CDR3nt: TGTGCCAGCAGCTCCAGAGAGGGGGGAGCCTACGAGCAGTACTTC; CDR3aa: CASSSREGGAYEQYF
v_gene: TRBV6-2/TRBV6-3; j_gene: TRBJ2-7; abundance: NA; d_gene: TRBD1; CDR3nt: TGTGCCAGCAGCCTCCGCCGGTGGACAGGTGGCTACGAGCAGTACTTC; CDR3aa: CASSLRRWTGGYEQYF
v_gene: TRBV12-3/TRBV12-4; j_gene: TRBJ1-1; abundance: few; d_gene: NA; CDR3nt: TGTGCCAGCAGTTTTCAGACTGGGAACACTGAAGCTTTCTTT; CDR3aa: CASSFQTGNTEAFF
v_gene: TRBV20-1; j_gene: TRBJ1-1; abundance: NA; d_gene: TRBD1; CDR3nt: TGCAGTCCCCGGGACAGGGGGCGTGTGGCTTTCTTT; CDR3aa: CSPRDRGRVAFF
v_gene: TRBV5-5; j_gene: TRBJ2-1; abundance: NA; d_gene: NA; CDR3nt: TGTGCCAGCAGCGCTACAGGGAGCCACAATGAGCAGTTCTTC; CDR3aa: CASSATGSHNEQFF
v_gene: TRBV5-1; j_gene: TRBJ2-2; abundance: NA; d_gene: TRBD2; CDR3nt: TGCGCCAGCAGCTTGGGAGAGGTTGGCGGGGGGCCGAGCACCGGGGAGCTGTTTTTT; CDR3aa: CASSLGEVGGGPSTGELFF
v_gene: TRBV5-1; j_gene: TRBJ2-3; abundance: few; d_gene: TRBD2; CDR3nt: TGCGCCAGCAGCTTGGGGACTAGCGGAGGGGGCACAGATACGCAGTATTTT; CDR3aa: CASSLGTSGGGTDTQYF
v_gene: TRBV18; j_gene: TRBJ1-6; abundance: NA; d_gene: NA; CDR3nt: TGTGCCAGCTCAGGAGGCGGGCCCACTCAATCACCCCTCCACTTT; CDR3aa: CASSGGGPTQSPLHF
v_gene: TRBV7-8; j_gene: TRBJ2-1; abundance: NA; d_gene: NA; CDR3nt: TGTGCCAGCAACCCTAACGGGAGATTTTACAATGAGCAGTTCTTC; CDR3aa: CASNPNGRFYNEQFF
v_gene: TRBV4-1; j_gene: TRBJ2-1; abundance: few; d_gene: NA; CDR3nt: TGCGCCAGCAGCCAAGTAGGACCAGAGCAGTTCTTC; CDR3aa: CASSQVGPEQFF
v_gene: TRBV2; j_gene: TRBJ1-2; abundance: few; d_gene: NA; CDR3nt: TGTGCCAGCAGTGAAGAGGTTAACTATGGCTACACCTTC; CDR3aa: CASSEEVNYGYTF